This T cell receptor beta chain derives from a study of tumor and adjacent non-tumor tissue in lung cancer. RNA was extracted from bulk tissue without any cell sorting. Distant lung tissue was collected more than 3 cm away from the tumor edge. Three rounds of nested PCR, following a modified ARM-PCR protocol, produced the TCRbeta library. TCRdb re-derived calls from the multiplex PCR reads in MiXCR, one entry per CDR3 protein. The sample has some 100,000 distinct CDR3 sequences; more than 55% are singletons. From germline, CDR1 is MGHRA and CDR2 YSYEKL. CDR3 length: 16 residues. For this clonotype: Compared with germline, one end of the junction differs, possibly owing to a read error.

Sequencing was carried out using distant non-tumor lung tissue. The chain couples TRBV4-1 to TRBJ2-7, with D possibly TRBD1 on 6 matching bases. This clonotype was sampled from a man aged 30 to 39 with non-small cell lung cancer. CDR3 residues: CANSQDETGQAYEQYF. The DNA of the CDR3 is TGCGCCAACAGCCAAGACGAGACAGGACAAGCCTACGAGCAGTACTTC.